Listed here are 22 T cell receptor beta chains from one sample, sequenced in a study of T cells after somatic rescue of genetic block. Only in-frame clones appear in the TCRdb table, and some are missing; sequencing was by immunoSEQ multiplex PCR. The sample has over 95,000 clones; around nine tenths are singletons. Source material: peripheral blood mononuclear cells (PBMCs). Receptors were obtained from a young woman.

The chain recombines TRBV4-1 with TRBJ2-6, with D unclear. The CDR3 length is 13 residues. The germline V gene encodes CDR1 MGHRA and CDR2 YSYEKL. V was trimmed by 2 bases and J by 1 base, leaving 0 bases between them. The CDR3, as DNA: TGCGCCAGCAGCCAATCTGGGGCCAACGTCCTGACTTTC. This codes for CASSQSGANVLTF.

The chain recombines TRBV9 with TRBJ1-2; D gene ambiguous. This CDR3 is 15 amino acids long. Trimming stripped 4 bases from V and 7 bases from J, with 20 bases between. CDR1 SGDLS and CDR2 YYNGEE come from the germline V gene. This CDR3 reads CASSRPGFKGGGYTF. The CDR3 nucleotides are TGTGCCAGCAGCCGCCCGGGGTTCAAAGGTGGTGGCTACACCTTC.

The chain employs TRBV7-2 and TRBJ2-1; D is unclear. CDR1 is SGHTA, CDR2 FQGNSA, per germline. The CDR3 has 13 residues. V dropped 6 bases and J dropped 15 bases, with 21 bases sitting between them. The CDR3 spells CASSMGIVGPLFF. DNA of the CDR3: TGTGCCAGCAGTATGGGGATAGTTGGCCCCTTGTTCTTC.

The rearrangement joins TRBV6-1 to TRBJ1-2, with 8 nucleotides matching TRBD1. This CDR3 spans 13 amino acids. CDR1 and CDR2 (germline): MNHNS, SASEGT. Trimming at V came to 4 bases and at J to 7 bases, leaving 5 bases not matched to a gene. The CDR3 sequence: CASSGQGAGGYTF. The CDR3 coding sequence is TGTGCCAGCAGTGGCCAGGGGGCTGGTGGCTACACCTTC.

The chain is built from TRBV4-1 and TRBJ1-5; 7 bases align to TRBD1. CDR1 MGHRA and CDR2 YSYEKL come from the germline V gene. The CDR3 length is 15 residues. V lost 4 bases and J lost 4; bases outside the gene matches: 7. DNA of the CDR3: TGCGCCAGCAGCCCCCGGCAACAGGGGAATCAGCCCCAGCATTTT. It yields the protein CASSPRQQGNQPQHF.

This rearrangement joins TRBV4-2 to TRBJ2-2; TRBD2 aligns across 7 bases. Per the germline V gene, CDR1 is LGHNA and CDR2 is YNFKEQ. The length of the CDR3 is 16 residues. V trimming: 5 bases; J trimming: 0 bases; junction bases outside the gene matches: 6. The CDR3 sequence is CASSSRGDTNTGELFF. The CDR3 coding sequence is TGTGCCAGCAGCTCCCGGGGGGATACGAACACCGGGGAGCTGTTTTTT.

This clone was counted a few times. The chain combines TRBV30 with TRBJ1-1; a possible D gene is TRBD1 (6 bases). V was clipped by 8 bases and J by 5 bases, with 21 bases between them. The CDR3 covers 14 residues. Per germline, CDR1 GTSNPN and CDR2 SVGIG (reference sequence). The CDR3 reads CAGNRVGRNTEAFF. CDR3 DNA sequence: TGTGCCGGGAACAGGGTAGGTAGAAATACTGAAGCTTTCTTT.

This chain connects TRBV30 to TRBJ2-5; D unresolved. Germline CDR1 GTSNPN, CDR2 SVGIG (reference sequence). CDR3 length equals 11 residues. Between the trimmed V and J ends, which lost 1 base and 5 bases, there was a span of 5 bases. The CDR3 region is CAWSGRETQYF. The CDR3 coding sequence is TGTGCCTGGAGTGGGCGTGAGACCCAGTACTTC. Full variable domain (missing parts from reference TRBV30 and TRBJ2-5): SQTIHQWPATLVQPVGSPLSLECTVEGTSNPNLYWYRQAAGRGLQLLFYSVGIGQISSEVPQNLSASRPQDRQFILSSKKLLLSDSGFYLCAWSGRETQYFGPGTRLLVL.

This clone came up once. The chain recombines TRBV7-2 with TRBJ2-7; D uncertain. The ends were cut back, 0 bases at V and 2 bases at J, with 20 bases in the middle. The CDR3 covers 18 residues. CDR1 is SGHTA, CDR2 FQGNSA, per germline. CDR3 in DNA: TGTGCCAGCAGCTTAGCTCCAGGCTCCGTCTTCCGGGCCTACGAGCAGTACTTC. Translating it yields CASSLAPGSVFRAYEQYF. Full variable domain (outside the CDR3, taken from reference TRBV7-2 and TRBJ2-7): GAGVSQSPSNKVTEKGKDVELRCDPISGHTALYWYRQSLGQGLEFLIYFQGNSAPDKSGLPSDRFSAERTGGSVSTLTIQRTQQEDSAVYLCASSLAPGSVFRAYEQYFGPGTRLTVT.

This rearrangement joins TRBV6-5 to TRBJ1-2; tentatively, D is TRBD1 (5 bases). There are 16 residues in the CDR3. Germline CDR1 MNHEY, CDR2 SVGAGI. Trimming removed 0 bases at V and 8 bases at J, with 19 bases between. The chain's CDR3 is CASSYSGGSGASGYTF. For the CDR3, the DNA is TGTGCCAGCAGTTACTCGGGGGGAAGCGGGGCGAGCGGCTACACCTTC.

The V call is TRBV6-5, the J call TRBJ1-3; D unclear. Germline lookup yields CDR1 MNHEY and CDR2 SVGAGI. V dropped 6 bases and J dropped 4 bases, with 10 bases sitting between them. The CDR3 is 13 amino acids. The CDR3 reads CASRASAGNTIYF. CDR3 nucleotides: TGTGCCAGCAGGGCGTCGGCCGGAAACACCATATATTTT.

This chain joins TRBV6-1 and TRBJ2-7; D may be TRBD1 (6 bases). The CDR3 is 13 amino acids. Germline V CDR1 and CDR2: MNHNS, SASEGT. V shed 6 bases and J shed 7 bases, with 16 bases lying between them. The chain's CDR3 is CASRETGPGEQYF. The CDR3 DNA sequence: TGTGCCAGCAGGGAGACAGGCCCAGGGGAGCAGTACTTC.

The chain combines TRBV7-8 with TRBJ2-1; D is tentatively TRBD1 or TRBD2 (6 bases each). The CDR3 covers 15 residues. Germline V gene data show CDR1 as SGHVS and CDR2 as FQNEAQ. V lost 1 base to trimming and J lost 2 bases, with 9 bases between them. This CDR3 reads CASSLVGGTYNEQFF. CDR3 coding DNA: TGTGCCAGCAGCTTAGTGGGGGGCACCTACAATGAGCAGTTCTTC.

CDR3 DNA sequence: TGTGCCAGCAGCTTGGCCGGCAGTTCACCCCTCCACTTT. The encoded protein is CASSLAGSSPLHF. J is TRBJ1-6 and V is TRBV5-6; D not certain. Deletions cut 0 bases from V and 9 bases from J, with 7 bases between. Germline lookup yields CDR1 SGHDT and CDR2 YYEEEE. The CDR3 is 13 amino acids.

The DNA of the CDR3 is TGTGCCTGCGATACAAATTCACCCCTCCACTTT. This gives the protein CACDTNSPLHF. The chain joins TRBV30 to TRBJ1-6; no clear D. V was cut by 6 bases and J by 7 bases, with 7 bases left in between. The length of the CDR3 is 11 residues. In germline, CDR1 is GTSNPN, CDR2 SVGIG (reference sequence).

The DNA of the CDR3 is TGTGCCAGCAGCGCCGGGACAGGATTCACAGATACGCAGTATTTT. It encodes CASSAGTGFTDTQYF. This chain links TRBV9 with TRBJ2-3; 8 nucleotides line up with TRBD1. With V trimmed by 3 bases and J by 2 bases, 5 bases remained unmatched. Germline CDR1 is SGDLS and CDR2 is YYNGEE. The CDR3 covers 15 residues. Full variable domain (remainder filled in from reference TRBV9 and TRBJ2-3): DSGVTQTPKHLITATGQRVTLRCSPRSGDLSVYWYQQSLDQGLQFLIQYYNGEERAKGNILERFSAQQFPDLHSELNLSSLELGDSALYFCASSAGTGFTDTQYFGPGTRLTVL.

This sequence joins TRBV7-9 and TRBJ1-5, with TRBD1 as a possible D gene (6 bases). CDR3 length equals 17 residues. From germline, CDR1 is SEHNR and CDR2 FQNEAQ (reference sequence). The V gene lost 3 bases and the J gene lost 1 base, with 16 bases spanning the gap. This chain's CDR3 is CASSFLTGARSNQPQHF. CDR3 nucleotides: TGTGCCAGCAGCTTTTTGACAGGAGCTAGGAGCAATCAGCCCCAGCATTTT.

V is TRBV30 and J is TRBJ2-2; D not resolved. This CDR3 is 11 amino acids long. The V gene lost 5 bases and the J gene lost 8 bases, with 9 bases spanning the gap. Per the germline V gene, CDR1 is GTSNPN and CDR2 is SVGIG (reference sequence). The CDR3 sequence is CAWEQPGELFF. DNA for the CDR3: TGTGCCTGGGAGCAGCCAGGGGAGCTGTTTTTT.

This clone showed up just once. The CDR3: CASSPGTAYEQYF. DNA of the CDR3: TGTGCCAGCAGTCCCGGGACAGCCTACGAGCAGTACTTC. This chain links TRBV2 with TRBJ2-7; 7 bases line up with TRBD1. There are 13 residues in the CDR3. Germline lookup yields CDR1 SNHLY and CDR2 FYNNEI. Trimming took 5 bases from V and 2 from J; bases not matched to a gene: 3.

V is TRBV5-5 and J is TRBJ1-1; 7 nucleotides match TRBD1. Germline-derived CDR1 and CDR2 are SGHKS and YYEKEE (reference sequence). This CDR3 has 16 amino acids. Trimming took 0 bases from V and 1 from J; bases not matched to a gene: 6. CDR3 bases: TGTGCCAGCAGCTTGGGACAGGGATATAAGAACACTGAAGCTTTCTTT. As protein: CASSLGQGYKNTEAFF.

The chain links TRBV30 to TRBJ1-1; D is unresolved. Germline CDR1 and CDR2: GTSNPN and SVGIG (reference sequence). CDR3 length equals 11 residues. Trimming left V 2 bases short and J 5 bases short, with 6 bases between. CDR3 protein: CAWSRRTEAFF. The CDR3, as DNA: TGTGCCTGGAGTAGGAGGACTGAAGCTTTCTTT.

The chain carries TRBV5-1 and TRBJ1-2, with no clear D. Germline V lookup: CDR1 SGHRS, CDR2 YFSETQ. The V and J ends lost 3 bases and 10 bases respectively, with 19 bases between them. The CDR3 is 14 residues long. CDR3 protein: CASSSAIGWIDYTF. The CDR3 DNA is TGCGCCAGCAGCTCAGCCATTGGGTGGATCGACTACACCTTC.